This is a list of T cell receptor beta chains from one sample in a study of OX40 agonist ivuxolimab in advanced cancers. Here immunoSEQ multiplex PCR was the method, and the copy in TCRdb shows in-frame clones only, minus some. Of fewer than 20,000 clones listed, around 78% are singletons. Material: CD4+ or CD8+ T cells sorted from blood, obtained in a trial of the OX40 agonist ivuxolimab. The receptors shown here come from an adult with an advanced solid tumor such as melanoma, head and neck, liver or kidney cancer. CDR3s include the opening cysteine and the closing phenylalanine or tryptophan. Each record gives: V gene, J gene, clone size, D gene, CDR3 protein, CDR3 DNA. The D gene is left open where the match is weak. Expanded clones get a size class; other rows say once, few or many, or leave the size out.

TRBV5-1	TRBJ2-2	-	-	CASSFLGVAGELFF	TGCGCCAGCAGCTTTTTAGGGGTCGCCGGGGAGCTGTTTTTT
TRBV9	TRBJ2-3	-	-	CASSGRRGGAYTDTQYF	TGTGCCAGCAGCGGACGGCGCGGCGGGGCTTATACAGATACGCAGTATTTT
TRBV5-1	TRBJ2-1	-	-	CASSLPPRLDGSYNEQFF	TGCGCCAGCAGCTTGCCTCCTAGACTAGACGGATCTTACAATGAGCAGTTCTTC
TRBV7-2	TRBJ2-5	-	-	CASSASRLGTQYF	TGTGCCAGCAGCGCTTCCCGACTGGGGACCCAGTACTTC
TRBV6-1	TRBJ2-7	once	TRBD2	CASSEASGDSYEQYF	TGTGCCAGCAGTGAGGCTAGCGGGGACTCCTACGAGCAGTACTTC
TRBV5-6	TRBJ1-6	-	-	CASSLGPNSPLHF	TGTGCCAGCAGTTTGGGGCCCAATTCACCCCTCCACTTT
TRBV5-4	TRBJ2-7	-	-	CASSLGQENYEQYF	TGTGCCAGCAGCTTGGGACAGGAGAACTACGAGCAGTACTTC
TRBV28	TRBJ2-7	-	TRBD1	CASSRDRLYEQYF	TGTGCCAGCAGCCGGGACAGACTCTACGAGCAGTACTTC
TRBV7-9	TRBJ2-5	-	TRBD1	CASSLGQGRVGNF	TGTGCCAGCAGCCTCGGACAGGGTAGAGTCGGCAACTTC
TRBV11-2	TRBJ1-3	-	TRBD1	CASSLTLDRAAGNTIYF	TGTGCCAGCAGCTTGACATTAGACAGGGCAGCGGGAAACACCATATATTTT
TRBV15	TRBJ2-3	-	TRBD2	CATSRDSGRGADTQYF	TGTGCCACCAGCAGAGATTCGGGGAGGGGAGCAGATACGCAGTATTTT
TRBV29-1	TRBJ1-1	-	-	CSVEEQGVRAEAFF	TGCAGCGTTGAAGAGCAAGGGGTGAGGGCTGAAGCTTTCTTT
TRBV5-4	TRBJ2-6	once	-	CASSAVSGANVLTF	TGTGCCAGCAGTGCGGTCTCTGGGGCCAACGTCCTGACTTTC
TRBV27	TRBJ2-5	-	TRBD1	CASRMDRLGETQYF	TGTGCCAGCAGAATGGACAGGTTGGGCGAGACCCAGTACTTC
TRBV6-6	TRBJ1-1	-	-	CASKFGEAFF	TGTGCCAGCAAATTCGGGGAAGCTTTCTTT
TRBV14	TRBJ1-1	-	-	CASSQVGRGMNTEAFF	TGTGCCAGCAGCCAAGTGGGAAGAGGGATGAACACTGAAGCTTTCTTT
TRBV10-1	TRBJ1-5	-	-	CASSEANVLYQPQHF	TGCGCCAGCAGTGAGGCCAATGTCCTTTATCAGCCCCAGCATTTT
TRBV19	TRBJ1-4	-	TRBD1	CASRRQGRWKLFF	TGTGCCAGTAGACGACAGGGCCGTTGGAAACTGTTTTTT
TRBV28	TRBJ1-5	-	-	CASSSAGAIKPQHF	TGTGCCAGCAGTTCAGCAGGGGCTATCAAACCCCAGCATTTT
TRBV13	TRBJ2-4	-	TRBD2	CASSRWTSGGDLLAKNIQYF	TGTGCCAGCAGCCGCTGGACTAGCGGGGGGGACCTACTAGCCAAAAACATTCAGTACTTC
TRBV18	TRBJ1-1	-	-	CASSPFGGENTEAFF	TGTGCCAGCTCACCATTTGGGGGGGAGAACACTGAAGCTTTCTTT
TRBV9	TRBJ2-1	few	-	CASSVGGVSVNEQFF	TGTGCCAGCAGCGTAGGAGGGGTTAGTGTGAATGAGCAGTTCTTC
TRBV30	TRBJ1-6	few	-	CAWRLEGVNSPLHF	TGTGCCTGGAGACTTGAAGGGGTTAATTCACCCCTCCACTTT
TRBV5-1	TRBJ2-1	once	TRBD1	CASSLGMGQGHSNEQFF	TGCGCCAGCAGCTTGGGTATGGGACAGGGTCATTCTAATGAGCAGTTCTTC
TRBV5-1	TRBJ2-1	-	TRBD2	CASSFSGTSGHNEQFF	TGCGCCAGCAGCTTTTCCGGGACTAGCGGCCACAATGAGCAGTTCTTC
TRBV9	TRBJ2-3	-	-	CASSVEASSLTQYF	TGTGCCAGCAGCGTAGAGGCTAGCTCTCTCACGCAGTATTTT
TRBV14	TRBJ1-1	once	TRBD1	CASSPLGQGEEMAFF	TGTGCCAGCAGCCCATTGGGACAGGGGGAAGAAATGGCTTTCTTT
TRBV5-1	TRBJ2-4	-	-	CASSLDVSRKNIQYF	TGCGCCAGCAGCTTGGATGTTAGTAGGAAAAACATTCAGTACTTC
TRBV5-4	TRBJ1-1	-	-	CASSPLGQTTEAFF	TGTGCCAGCAGCCCACTAGGACAGACCACTGAAGCTTTCTTT
TRBV10-3	TRBJ2-7	-	TRBD1	CAISVEDRGAVQYF	TGTGCCATCAGTGTGGAGGACAGGGGGGCCGTGCAGTACTTC
TRBV5-1	TRBJ1-1	-	-	CASSLGTARQAFF	TGCGCCAGCAGCTTGGGGACGGCCAGGCAAGCTTTCTTT